This note documents a single T cell receptor beta chain sequence. The record originates from a study of blood T cell repertoires in COVID-19. In the study overall: Some COVID-19 samples were acute and others convalescent; all came from the United States, Italy and Spain. T cells, B-cell-depleted T cells, or PBMCs provided the cDNA or gDNA that served as material.

CDR1 LNHDA and CDR2 SQIVND come from the germline V gene (reference sequence). CDR3 length: 13 residues. The V and J ends lost 5 bases and 5 bases, in that order; junction bases with no gene match: 3. Per the authors' pipeline: Reference gene primer amplification gave nucleated cell count estimates. Sequencing was performed with immunoSEQ multiplex PCR; in TCRdb, only in-frame clones are kept and a portion is missing. V, J and clone size reflect that table, while D and trimming were determined from the DNA. The repertoire includes about 210,000 clones, roughly 86% of them detected once, and approximately 8.1% sits in the top ten.

The source is a woman aged 50 to 60 with active or convalescent COVID-19. Sequenced input: peripheral blood. The chain recombines TRBV19 with TRBJ1-5, with 7 positions matching TRBD1. The CDR3 DNA is TGTGCCAGTAGTGACAGGGTTGATCAGCCCCAGCATTTT. Its protein product is CASSDRVDQPQHF.